The rows below give T cell receptor beta chains drawn from one sample of a study of T cell responses to AZD1222 COVID-19 vaccine. Measured with immunoSEQ multiplex PCR; TCRdb has only the in-frame clones, and not every one. Among 250,000 to 300,000 clones listed, 90% to 95% were seen once. The input for sequencing was peripheral blood, taken 28 days after the second AZD1222 dose. These receptors all stem from an adult who received the AZD1222 COVID-19 vaccine. Each CDR3 is given with its conserved first and last residue. Fields, in order: clone size, V gene, J gene, D gene, CDR3 protein, CDR3 DNA. A D gene is named only where the DNA matches it firmly. Rows give clone size only sometimes, using once, few, many, or a class for an expanded clone.

-	TRBV29-1	TRBJ1-5	-	CSVSGEMNQPQHF	TGCAGCGTGAGTGGGGAGATGAATCAGCCCCAGCATTTT
-	TRBV25-1	TRBJ1-2	-	CASSEGRARGYTF	TGTGCCAGCAGTGAAGGTAGGGCCAGAGGCTACACCTTC
-	TRBV7-2	TRBJ2-3	TRBD2	CASSRGGGRDITDTQYF	TGTGCCAGCAGTAGAGGTGGCGGGAGAGATATCACAGATACGCAGTATTTT
-	TRBV28	TRBJ1-2	TRBD1	CASSSDRVGNGYTF	TGTGCCAGCAGTTCTGACAGGGTAGGGAATGGCTACACCTTC
-	TRBV11-3	TRBJ2-1	-	CASSLGTNEQFF	TGTGCCAGCAGCTTAGGCACCAATGAGCAGTTCTTC
few	TRBV7-2	TRBJ2-6	-	CASSLALGGLGAAGANVLTF	TGTGCCAGCAGCTTAGCGCTCGGGGGGCTGGGGGCGGCTGGGGCCAACGTCCTGACTTTC
-	TRBV5-1	TRBJ1-1	-	CASSFRALNRSPEAFF	TGCGCCAGCAGCTTCCGGGCCCTAAACCGCTCCCCCGAAGCTTTCTTT
-	TRBV5-1	TRBJ2-3	-	CASGASLGDTQYF	TGCGCCAGCGGCGCATCCCTGGGAGATACGCAGTATTTT
-	TRBV29-1	TRBJ1-1	-	CSVGGGGRVNTEAFF	TGCAGCGTTGGAGGGGGGGGCAGGGTGAACACTGAAGCTTTCTTT
-	TRBV5-1	TRBJ2-1	-	CASSFHGARDEQFF	TGCGCCAGCAGCTTTCATGGGGCGCGTGATGAGCAGTTCTTC
-	TRBV15	TRBJ1-5	-	CATSPQNRYNQPQHF	TGTGCCACCAGCCCTCAGAACAGGTACAATCAGCCCCAGCATTTT
-	TRBV6-4	TRBJ2-2	-	CASSEAVSGELFF	TGTGCCAGCAGTGAGGCAGTCTCCGGGGAGCTGTTTTTT
once	TRBV5-1	TRBJ2-5	TRBD2	CASSGRGLAGGETQYF	TGCGCCAGCAGCGGCAGGGGACTAGCGGGGGGAGAGACCCAGTACTTC
once	TRBV19	TRBJ2-1	-	CASSGLALGNEQFF	TGTGCCAGTAGTGGGCTAGCCCTAGGAAATGAGCAGTTCTTC
-	TRBV7-2	TRBJ2-2	-	CASSSGEWTGELFF	TGTGCCAGCAGCTCAGGGGAATGGACCGGGGAGCTGTTTTTT
-	TRBV11-2	TRBJ2-1	-	CASSLTGTRSYNEQFF	TGTGCCAGCAGCTTAACAGGGACGAGATCCTACAATGAGCAGTTCTTC
-	TRBV20-1	TRBJ2-7	TRBD2	CSASRIAGALGEGEQYF	TGCAGTGCTAGTAGAATAGCGGGGGCTTTGGGCGAAGGCGAGCAGTACTTC
-	TRBV15	TRBJ2-2	-	CATSRAEQTTGELFF	TGTGCCACCAGCAGGGCCGAACAGACAACCGGGGAGCTGTTTTTT
-	TRBV7-9	TRBJ2-5	TRBD2	CASSLLAGVRETQYF	TGTGCCAGCAGCCTGTTAGCGGGAGTCAGAGAGACCCAGTACTTC
-	TRBV2	TRBJ2-7	-	CASAVNRVGYEQYF	TGTGCCAGCGCCGTGAACAGGGTAGGCTACGAGCAGTACTTC
-	TRBV5-1	TRBJ1-5	TRBD1	CASSLEGAASNQPQHF	TGCGCCAGCAGCTTGGAGGGGGCCGCTAGCAATCAGCCCCAGCATTTT
-	TRBV13	TRBJ2-1	-	CASSPPEGYNSYNEQFF	TGTGCCAGCAGCCCCCCGGAGGGGTACAACTCCTACAATGAGCAGTTCTTC
-	TRBV27	TRBJ1-1	TRBD1	CASREIDRDHTEAFF	TGTGCCAGCAGGGAGATTGACAGGGATCACACTGAAGCTTTCTTT
once	TRBV3-1/TRBV3-2	TRBJ1-3	-	CASSIQGSGNTIYF	TGTGCCAGCAGCATTCAGGGGTCTGGAAACACCATATATTTT
-	TRBV6-6	TRBJ2-3	TRBD2	CASSWVAGSTDTQYF	TGTGCCAGCAGTTGGGTAGCGGGGAGCACAGATACGCAGTATTTT
-	TRBV25-1	TRBJ1-2	TRBD1	CASSDPRGQNYGYTF	TGTGCCAGCAGTGACCCTAGGGGGCAAAACTATGGCTACACCTTC
-	TRBV5-5	TRBJ2-6	-	CASSTTQGTGANVLTF	TGTGCCAGCAGCACTACCCAGGGAACTGGGGCCAACGTCCTGACTTTC
once	TRBV19	TRBJ1-2	-	CASSIAQPGAYGYTF	TGTGCCAGTAGTATCGCACAGCCCGGGGCCTATGGCTACACCTTC
-	TRBV2	TRBJ1-5	-	CASSGTDRYNQPQHF	TGTGCCAGCAGTGGTACCGACAGATACAATCAGCCCCAGCATTTT
once	TRBV30	TRBJ2-7	TRBD1	CAWKLPDRGPDEQYF	TGTGCCTGGAAACTCCCGGACAGGGGGCCAGACGAGCAGTACTTC
-	TRBV28	TRBJ2-7	-	CASSFGPFEQYF	TGTGCCAGCAGTTTCGGCCCATTCGAGCAGTACTTC
-	TRBV6-2/TRBV6-3	TRBJ2-7	-	CASSSHTGPDEQYF	TGTGCCAGCAGTTCCCACACAGGGCCCGACGAGCAGTACTTC
once	TRBV11-1	TRBJ2-7	-	CASSLAMGYGIYEQYF	TGTGCCAGCAGCTTAGCTATGGGATACGGAATCTACGAGCAGTACTTC
-	TRBV10-3	TRBJ1-3	-	CASAPRDPSSSGNTIYF	TGTGCCAGCGCCCCTAGAGACCCCTCGTCCTCTGGAAACACCATATATTTT
-	TRBV5-6	TRBJ2-2	TRBD1	CASHRGHRDRYTGELFF	TGTGCCAGTCATAGGGGCCACCGGGACAGATACACCGGGGAGCTGTTTTTT
-	TRBV5-4	TRBJ2-7	TRBD2	CASSIHSGSYEQYF	TGTGCCAGCAGCATACATAGCGGGTCCTACGAGCAGTACTTC
-	TRBV13	TRBJ1-4	TRBD1	CASGTANEKLFF	TGTGCCAGCGGGACAGCTAATGAAAAACTGTTTTTT
-	TRBV6-4	TRBJ1-5	-	CASSHNDSFGQPQHF	TGTGCCAGCAGTCACAACGACAGTTTTGGTCAGCCCCAGCATTTT
-	TRBV2	TRBJ1-4	-	CAGATNEKLFF	TGTGCCGGCGCAACTAATGAAAAACTGTTTTTT
once	TRBV6-2/TRBV6-3	TRBJ1-2	-	CASSYQTVNYGYTF	TGTGCCAGCAGTTACCAGACAGTTAACTATGGCTACACCTTC
-	TRBV6-5	TRBJ2-5	TRBD1	CASIRDRGMETQYF	TGTGCCAGCATAAGGGACAGGGGAATGGAGACCCAGTACTTC
-	TRBV9	TRBJ1-1	-	CASSVVAGWGTEAFF	TGTGCCAGCAGCGTAGTGGCGGGATGGGGGACTGAAGCTTTCTTT
-	TRBV5-4	TRBJ1-2	TRBD1	CASSYPGGAGTRGYTF	TGTGCCAGCAGCTATCCAGGGGGCGCGGGGACTAGAGGCTACACCTTC
-	TRBV28	TRBJ2-5	TRBD1	CASSLGGQEETQYF	TGTGCCAGCAGTTTAGGGGGACAGGAGGAGACCCAGTACTTC
-	TRBV7-2	TRBJ2-5	-	CASSLGGPKTQYF	TGTGCCAGCAGCTTAGGTGGACCGAAGACCCAGTACTTC
-	TRBV5-1	TRBJ2-1	-	CASSLGQAGDEQFF	TGCGCCAGCAGCTTGGGACAGGCTGGCGATGAGCAGTTCTTC
-	TRBV10-1	TRBJ1-5	-	CASSVGHPGNQPQHF	TGCGCCAGCAGCGTAGGGCACCCGGGCAATCAGCCCCAGCATTTT
-	TRBV18	TRBJ1-2	TRBD1	CASSLRTGGFGYTF	TGTGCCAGCTCGCTCCGGACAGGGGGATTTGGCTACACCTTC
-	TRBV12-3/TRBV12-4	TRBJ2-5	-	CAINLGRGKYF	TGTGCCATCAACCTAGGGCGGGGCAAGTACTTC
once	TRBV7-9	TRBJ2-3	TRBD1	CASSSTSSGGTQYF	TGTGCCAGCAGCTCCACAAGTTCAGGGGGTACGCAGTATTTT
-	TRBV12-3/TRBV12-4	TRBJ1-1	TRBD1	CASRRDRVTEAFF	TGTGCCAGCAGACGGGACAGGGTCACTGAAGCTTTCTTT
-	TRBV30	TRBJ2-1	-	CAWTRGAGGSEAIF	TGTGCCTGGACTCGGGGGGCCGGAGGATCCGAAGCGATCTTC
-	TRBV6-1	TRBJ1-2	-	CASSEANRWNTF	TGTGCCAGCAGTGAAGCAAACAGATGGAACACCTTC
-	TRBV6-5	TRBJ1-2	-	CASSYEAGRYGYTF	TGTGCCAGCAGTTACGAGGCAGGGCGCTATGGCTACACCTTC
-	TRBV2	TRBJ2-7	TRBD1	CASNSQGASYEQYF	TGTGCCAGCAATTCCCAGGGGGCTTCCTACGAGCAGTACTTC
-	TRBV14	TRBJ2-3	-	CASSPTSGIDTQYF	TGTGCCAGCAGCCCCACCTCAGGAATAGATACGCAGTATTTT
-	TRBV19	TRBJ1-5	-	CPPGDQPQHF	TGTCCCCCAGGGGATCAGCCCCAGCATTTT